This TCR beta chain derives from a study of cytotoxic CD8 clonotypes in ibrutinib-treated CLL. Deep sequencing aimed at 1 in 200,000 to 1 in 1 million T cells' resolution. Repertoires were generated with immunoSEQ multiplex PCR, while TCRdb's copy carries only in-frame clones and drops some. Of 50,000 or so clones listed, less than 85% are singletons. A note on this clone: What it binds is not known.

Per the germline V gene, CDR1 is MNHNS and CDR2 is SASEGT. The CDR3 loop spans 13 amino acids. Trimming took off 1 base at V and 8 bases at J, with 11 bases between the two ends. Whole-study results and caveats: In comparison with age-matched healthy donors, baseline clonality was higher and tracked circulating CD8+ T-cell counts.

The receptor's source is a human donor with chronic lymphocytic leukemia. The J gene is TRBJ1-2, the V gene TRBV6-1; D uncertain. The sample in question was PBMCs, obtained after 24 months of ibrutinib treatment. CDR3 nucleotides: TGTGCCAGCAGTGAAGAAGGAGTTCGGGGCTACACCTTC. Its translation is CASSEEGVRGYTF.